Listed below are T cell receptor beta chains from one sample, sequenced in a study of shared T cell receptors in the human thymus. Sequenced by immunoSEQ multiplex PCR; TCRdb stores in-frame clones only, minus some. The sample holds about 660,000 clones, over 75% seen once. This same sample was also part of a study on human thymus T cells.

Material: thymocytes. All receptors come from a boy under three years old with a congenital heart defect. Each CDR3 is given with its conserved first and last residue. The D gene is left open where the match is weak. Expanded clones are given a class, and other clones once, few, many or no size at all.

V: TRBV7-2; size: -; J: TRBJ2-7; D: -; CDR3: CASSLGRRTPYEQYF; DNA: TGTGCCAGCAGCTTAGGGAGGCGGACTCCCTACGAGCAGTACTTC
V: TRBV5-1; size: -; J: TRBJ2-7; D: TRBD2; CDR3: CASSSTGTSGRGNSYEQYF; DNA: TGCGCCAGCAGCTCGACCGGGACTAGCGGGAGGGGCAACTCCTACGAGCAGTACTTC
V: TRBV19; size: -; J: TRBJ2-5; D: TRBD1; CDR3: CASSISQGVRETQYF; DNA: TGTGCCAGTAGTATTAGCCAGGGGGTAAGAGAGACCCAGTACTTC
V: TRBV5-1; size: -; J: TRBJ2-3; D: -; CDR3: CASSPLGSGSTDTQYF; DNA: TGCGCCAGCAGCCCCCTGGGTAGCGGCAGCACAGATACGCAGTATTTT
V: TRBV5-4; size: -; J: TRBJ2-2; D: TRBD2; CDR3: CASSLTSGRGRGANTGELFF; DNA: TGTGCCAGCAGCTTGACTAGCGGGAGGGGCCGCGGAGCGAACACCGGGGAGCTGTTTTTT
V: TRBV6-1; size: -; J: TRBJ1-1; D: -; CDR3: CASSEAQGGFRRIITEAFF; DNA: TGTGCCAGCAGTGAAGCTCAAGGGGGATTCAGGAGGATAATAACTGAAGCTTTCTTT
V: TRBV27; size: -; J: TRBJ2-2; D: TRBD2; CDR3: CASSPRGLAGEDSGELFF; DNA: TGTGCCAGCAGTCCCAGGGGACTAGCGGGAGAGGATAGCGGGGAGCTGTTTTTT
V: TRBV4-1; size: -; J: TRBJ1-3; D: TRBD1; CDR3: CASSQYISPRGPSGNTIYF; DNA: TGCGCCAGCAGCCAATACATCTCTCCCAGGGGGCCCTCTGGAAACACCATATATTTT
V: TRBV7-6; size: -; J: TRBJ2-7; D: TRBD2; CDR3: CASSLVAGAPEQYF; DNA: TGTGCCAGCAGCTTAGTAGCGGGAGCTCCCGAGCAGTACTTC
V: TRBV27; size: -; J: TRBJ2-3; D: -; CDR3: CASRISEAGDTQYF; DNA: TGTGCCAGCAGGATTTCTGAGGCGGGAGATACGCAGTATTTT
V: TRBV4-1; size: -; J: TRBJ2-7; D: -; CDR3: CASSQEKGKPSYEQYF; DNA: TGCGCCAGCAGCCAAGAAAAGGGGAAACCCTCCTACGAGCAGTACTTC
V: TRBV5-1; size: once; J: TRBJ2-3; D: TRBD2; CDR3: CASSLGLAGIDTQYF; DNA: TGCGCCAGCAGCCTCGGACTAGCGGGTATAGATACGCAGTATTTT
V: TRBV7-3; size: -; J: TRBJ1-2; D: TRBD1; CDR3: CASSLRPRGQGDYGYTF; DNA: TGTGCCAGCAGCTTAAGACCAAGGGGACAGGGAGACTATGGCTACACCTTC
V: TRBV11-3; size: -; J: TRBJ2-5; D: TRBD1; CDR3: CASSSFKRGQETQYF; DNA: TGTGCCAGCAGCTCATTTAAGAGGGGGCAGGAGACCCAGTACTTC
V: TRBV5-6; size: -; J: TRBJ2-1; D: TRBD2; CDR3: CASSHGTSGSNEQFF; DNA: TGTGCCAGCAGCCACGGGACTAGCGGCAGCAATGAGCAGTTCTTC
V: TRBV2; size: -; J: TRBJ2-7; D: TRBD2; CDR3: CASRGTSGSSYEQYF; DNA: TGTGCCAGCAGGGGTACTAGCGGGAGCTCCTACGAGCAGTACTTC
V: TRBV25-1; size: -; J: TRBJ2-2; D: TRBD1; CDR3: CASSEIWDRGHNTGELFF; DNA: TGTGCCAGCAGTGAAATTTGGGACAGGGGGCACAACACCGGGGAGCTGTTTTTT
V: TRBV28; size: -; J: TRBJ2-2; D: -; CDR3: CASTFRETGELFF; DNA: TGTGCCAGCACCTTTAGAGAGACCGGGGAGCTGTTTTTT
V: TRBV7-2; size: -; J: TRBJ2-7; D: TRBD1; CDR3: CASSPPPHGTAAYEQYF; DNA: TGTGCCAGCAGCCCGCCCCCCCACGGGACAGCAGCCTACGAGCAGTACTTC
V: TRBV5-1; size: once; J: TRBJ2-7; D: -; CDR3: CASSRATPFRDMGNEQYF; DNA: TGCGCCAGCAGCCGGGCTACACCGTTCCGGGACATGGGGAACGAGCAGTACTTC
V: TRBV28; size: -; J: TRBJ2-5; D: -; CDR3: CASSSKGGQETQYF; DNA: TGTGCCAGCAGTTCCAAGGGGGGGCAAGAGACCCAGTACTTC
V: TRBV28; size: -; J: TRBJ2-6; D: TRBD2; CDR3: CASSLLGLAPSGANVLTF; DNA: TGTGCCAGCAGTTTACTAGGACTAGCACCTTCTGGGGCCAACGTCCTGACTTTC
V: TRBV7-9; size: -; J: TRBJ2-7; D: -; CDR3: CASSPGSPYEQYF; DNA: TGTGCCAGCAGCCCAGGATCCCCCTACGAGCAGTACTTC
V: TRBV28; size: -; J: TRBJ1-3; D: TRBD1; CDR3: CASSPKPDRGGPGNTIYF; DNA: TGTGCCAGCAGTCCCAAACCTGACAGGGGAGGGCCTGGAAACACCATATATTTT
V: TRBV7-4; size: -; J: TRBJ1-1; D: TRBD1; CDR3: CASSLPYRDRNTEAFF; DNA: TGTGCCAGCAGCCTACCCTACCGGGACAGGAACACTGAAGCTTTCTTT